This T cell receptor beta chain derives from a study of CD8+ T cells in alopecia areata. At the level of the study: Those treated were given oral tofacitinib at 5 to 10 mg twice daily. Tofacitinib was given for 6 to 18 months, then stopped for 6 months.

About this clone itself: The antigen is undetermined.

Extracted from the samples, RNA was reverse transcribed into cDNA to serve as the sequencing template. TCRdb's copy holds only in-frame clones and misses some; the assay was immunoSEQ multiplex PCR. Of some 12,000 clones detected, 57% appear once; the ten largest clones hold over 12%. Findings and limits, study-wide: Patients displayed less clarity in TCR sharing than mice, a finding possibly related to HLA. Lesional tissue from the scalp (especially in alopecia totalis/universalis) showed higher clonality than normal scalp.

Lesional scalp punch biopsies and peripheral blood were collected from alopecia areata patients. This clonotype was obtained from a human donor with alopecia areata. The sample taken for sequencing was skin.

CDR3 protein: CASSEAGPTDTQYF. CDR3 nucleotide sequence: TGTGCCAGCAGTGAGGCGGGGCCCACAGATACGCAGTATTTT. The chain recombines TRBV6-4 with TRBJ2-3; TRBD2 might be the D (6 bases). The length of the CDR3 is 14 residues. Germline V lookup: CDR1 MRHNA, CDR2 SNTAGT. The ends were cut back, 3 bases at V and 2 bases at J, with 9 bases in the middle.